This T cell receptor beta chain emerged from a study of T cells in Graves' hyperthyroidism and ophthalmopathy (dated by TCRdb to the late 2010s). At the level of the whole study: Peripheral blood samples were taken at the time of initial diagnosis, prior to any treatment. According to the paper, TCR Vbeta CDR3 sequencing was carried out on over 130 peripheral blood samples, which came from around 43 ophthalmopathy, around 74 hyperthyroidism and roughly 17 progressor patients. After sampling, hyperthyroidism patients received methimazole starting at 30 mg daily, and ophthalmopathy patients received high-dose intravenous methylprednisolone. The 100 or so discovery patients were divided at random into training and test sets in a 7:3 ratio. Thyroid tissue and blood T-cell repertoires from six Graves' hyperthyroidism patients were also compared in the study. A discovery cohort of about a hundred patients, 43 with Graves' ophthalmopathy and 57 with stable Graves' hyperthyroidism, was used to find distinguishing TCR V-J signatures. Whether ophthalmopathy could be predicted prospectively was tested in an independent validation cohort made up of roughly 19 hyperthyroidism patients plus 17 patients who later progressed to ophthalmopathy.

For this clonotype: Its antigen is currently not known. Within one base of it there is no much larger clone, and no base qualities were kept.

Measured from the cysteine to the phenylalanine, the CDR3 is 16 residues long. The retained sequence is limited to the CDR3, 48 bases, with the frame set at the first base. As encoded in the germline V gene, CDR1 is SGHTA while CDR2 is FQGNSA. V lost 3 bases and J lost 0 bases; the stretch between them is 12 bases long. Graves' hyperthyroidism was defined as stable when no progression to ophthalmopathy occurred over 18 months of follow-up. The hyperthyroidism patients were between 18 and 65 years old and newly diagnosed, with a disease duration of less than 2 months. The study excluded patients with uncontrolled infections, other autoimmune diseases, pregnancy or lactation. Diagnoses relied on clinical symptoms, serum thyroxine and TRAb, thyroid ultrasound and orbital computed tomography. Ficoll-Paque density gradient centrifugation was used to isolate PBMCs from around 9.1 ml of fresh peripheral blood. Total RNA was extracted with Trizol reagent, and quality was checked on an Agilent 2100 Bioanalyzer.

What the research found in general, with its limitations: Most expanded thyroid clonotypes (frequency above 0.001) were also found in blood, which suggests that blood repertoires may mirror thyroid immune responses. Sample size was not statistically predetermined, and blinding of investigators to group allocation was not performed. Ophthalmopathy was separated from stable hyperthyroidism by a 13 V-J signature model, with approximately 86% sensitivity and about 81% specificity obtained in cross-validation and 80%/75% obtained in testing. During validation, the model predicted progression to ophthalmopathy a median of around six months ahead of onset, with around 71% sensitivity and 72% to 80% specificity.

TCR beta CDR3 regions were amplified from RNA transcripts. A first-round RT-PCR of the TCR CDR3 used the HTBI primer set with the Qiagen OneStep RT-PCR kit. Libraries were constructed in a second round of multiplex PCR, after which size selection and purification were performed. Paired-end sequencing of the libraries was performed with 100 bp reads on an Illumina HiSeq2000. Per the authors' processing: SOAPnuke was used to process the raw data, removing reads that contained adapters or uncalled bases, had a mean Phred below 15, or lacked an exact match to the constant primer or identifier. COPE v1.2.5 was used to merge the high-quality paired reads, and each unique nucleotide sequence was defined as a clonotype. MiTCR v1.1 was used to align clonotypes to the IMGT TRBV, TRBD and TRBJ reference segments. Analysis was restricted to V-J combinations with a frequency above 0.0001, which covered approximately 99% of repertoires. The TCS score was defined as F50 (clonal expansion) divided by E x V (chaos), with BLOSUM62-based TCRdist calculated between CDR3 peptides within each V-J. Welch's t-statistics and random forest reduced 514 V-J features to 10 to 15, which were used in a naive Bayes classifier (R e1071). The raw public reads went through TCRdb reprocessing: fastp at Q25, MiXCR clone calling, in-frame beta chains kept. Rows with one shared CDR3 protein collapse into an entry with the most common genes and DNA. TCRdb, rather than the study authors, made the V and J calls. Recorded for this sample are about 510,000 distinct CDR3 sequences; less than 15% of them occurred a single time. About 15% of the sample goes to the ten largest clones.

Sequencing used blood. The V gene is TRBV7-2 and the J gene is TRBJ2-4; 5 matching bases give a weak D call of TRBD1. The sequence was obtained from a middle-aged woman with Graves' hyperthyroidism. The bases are TGTGCCAGCAGCTTCGAAACAGGCCCAGCCAAAAACATTCAGTACTTC. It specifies CASSFETGPAKNIQYF.